The 16 T cell receptor beta chains below come from one sample, sequenced in a study of T cells in localized non-small cell lung cancer. Libraries were prepared by immunoSEQ multiplex PCR; TCRdb keeps only in-frame clonotypes and omits some of them. The data show approximately 17,000 clones, roughly 82% seen once. This sample comprised peripheral blood, obtained before any cancer treatment. The source is a male donor aged 60 or over with stage I lung adenocarcinoma.

This sequence joins TRBV5-6 and TRBJ1-6; no clear D. Germline V gives CDR1 SGHDT, CDR2 YYEEEE. The V end was cut by 3 bases, the J end by 5 bases, with 6 bases between. The CDR3 sequence is 13 residues long. For the CDR3, the DNA is TGTGCCAGCAGCTACAGCGATAATTCACCCCTCCACTTT. Amino acid sequence: CASSYSDNSPLHF.

V is TRBV5-8 and J is TRBJ2-3; a possible D gene is TRBD1 (5 bases). There are 15 residues in the CDR3. The germline V gene encodes CDR1 SGHTS and CDR2 YDEGEE. Trimming took off 0 bases at V and 0 bases at J, with 8 bases between the two ends. The CDR3 coding sequence is TGTGCCAGCAGCTTGGAGGGGCGGAGCACAGATACGCAGTATTTT. It codes for CASSLEGRSTDTQYF.

The chain recombines TRBV5-8 with TRBJ2-4; D perhaps matches TRBD2 (7 bases). V lost 4 bases to trimming and J lost 8 bases, with 16 bases between them. The CDR3 covers 14 residues. CDR1 is SGHTS, CDR2 YDEGEE, per germline. The CDR3 reads CASSRGALWDIQYF. CDR3 nucleotide sequence: TGTGCCAGCAGCCGGGGGGCCTTGTGGGACATTCAGTACTTC.

The V gene is TRBV30, the J gene TRBJ2-3; no clear D. Trimming cost V 7 bases and J 4 bases, with 15 bases left between them. CDR1 is GTSNPN, CDR2 SVGIG, per germline (reference sequence). The CDR3 runs 13 residues. The CDR3 is CASNRVAADTQYF. CDR3 DNA: TGTGCCTCTAATAGGGTGGCGGCAGATACGCAGTATTTT.

The chain uses TRBV5-6 and TRBJ2-5; TRBD2 is a possible D gene (7 bases). Germline V gene data show CDR1 as SGHDT and CDR2 as YYEEEE. Trimming cost V 5 bases and J 4 bases, with 15 bases left between them. This CDR3 is 14 amino acids long. CDR3 residues: CASRGRGAGETQYF. CDR3 sequence (DNA): TGTGCCAGCAGGGGCCGGGGGGCTGGAGAGACCCAGTACTTC.

The chain employs TRBV6-6 and TRBJ2-1, with TRBD1 identical over 8 bases. The CDR3 covers 13 residues. With 6 bases clipped from V and 7 bases from J, the junction kept 5 bases outside the gene matches. In germline, CDR1 is MNHNY, CDR2 SVGAGI (reference sequence). The CDR3 spells CASRKDRVNEQFF. CDR3 nucleotide sequence: TGTGCCAGCAGGAAGGACAGGGTGAATGAGCAGTTCTTC.

J is TRBJ2-1 and V is TRBV4-1, with TRBD1 matching over 7 bases. The germline V gene encodes CDR1 MGHRA and CDR2 YSYEKL. The V and J ends lost 2 bases and 2 bases, in that order; junction bases with no gene match: 9. This CDR3 comprises 17 residues. The CDR3 here is CASSQLSGQETYNEQFF. The CDR3 bases are TGCGCCAGCAGCCAACTCTCCGGACAGGAGACCTACAATGAGCAGTTCTTC.

The chain uses TRBV19 and TRBJ2-7; D may be TRBD1 (6 bases). Deletions cut 6 bases from V and 0 bases from J, with 15 bases between. The germline V gene has CDR1 LNHDA and CDR2 SQIVND (reference sequence). The CDR3 totals 15 residues. The CDR3 bases are TGTGCCAGTAGCCCACTAGGACAGAGCTCCTACGAGCAGTACTTC. Residues: CASSPLGQSSYEQYF.

The chain has TRBV18 and TRBJ2-7, with D possibly matching TRBD2 (5 bases). Germline CDR1 KGHSH, CDR2 LQKENI. This CDR3 spans 13 amino acids. V shed 3 bases and J shed 6 bases, with 12 bases lying between them. The CDR3 sequence is CASSPGSGSEQYF. CDR3 nucleotide sequence: TGTGCCAGCTCACCTGGCTCGGGGTCCGAGCAGTACTTC.

V and J are TRBV5-4 and TRBJ1-3; TRBD1 is a possible D gene (5 bases). The V end was cut by 0 bases, the J end by 0 bases, with 10 bases between. The germline gives CDR1 SGHNT, CDR2 YYREEE (reference sequence). This CDR3 contains 16 residues. CDR3 residues: CASSLGGPSSGNTIYF. CDR3 bases: TGTGCCAGCAGCTTGGGGGGCCCCAGCTCTGGAAACACCATATATTTT.

The J gene is TRBJ2-3, the V gene TRBV2; D is ambiguous. The CDR3 has 14 amino acids. CDR1 and CDR2 from the germline V gene are SNHLY and FYNNEI. V lost 3 bases, J lost 0 bases, and 7 bases lay in between. The CDR3, as DNA: TGTGCCAGCAGTGACTCCCCTAGCACAGATACGCAGTATTTT. As protein: CASSDSPSTDTQYF.

This clone was observed a handful of times. This chain uses TRBV19 with TRBJ1-2; 9 nucleotides align to TRBD1. The V segment lost 7 bases and the J segment 7 bases; nucleotides outside the gene matches: 13. Germline CDR1 is LNHDA and CDR2 is SQIVND (reference sequence). The CDR3 length is 15 residues. The DNA for the CDR3 is TGTGCCAGTACCCCGGGGTCGGGACAGGGACGTGGCTACACCTTC. Encoded protein: CASTPGSGQGRGYTF.

This clone was detected only once. J is TRBJ2-1 and V is TRBV14; no clear D. V gave up 4 bases and J gave up 8 bases, with 12 bases separating them. The CDR3 is made up of 13 amino acids. Germline CDR1 is SGHDN and CDR2 is FVKESK. The CDR3 loop is CASSLRRKDEQFF. The CDR3 nucleotides are TGTGCCAGCAGCCTTAGACGTAAAGATGAGCAGTTCTTC. Based on the CDR3 plus reference TRBV14 and TRBJ2-1, the full variable domain is EAGVTQFPSHSVIEKGQTVTLRCDPISGHDNLYWYRRVMGKEIKFLLHFVKESKQDESGMPNNRFLAERTGGTYSTLKVQPAELEDSGVYFCASSLRRKDEQFFGPGTRLTVL.

The chain joins TRBV10-2 to TRBJ2-7; no clear D. CDR1 WSHSY and CDR2 SAAADI come from the germline V gene. Deletions cut 6 bases from V and 3 bases from J, with 12 bases between. CDR3 length equals 13 residues. CDR3 sequence reads: CASRSDAGYEQYF. CDR3 bases: TGCGCCAGCAGATCGGACGCCGGCTACGAGCAGTACTTC.

The chain uses TRBV5-8 and TRBJ1-5; 9 nucleotides align to TRBD1. V gave up 4 bases and J gave up 2 bases; unmatched junction bases: 7. Looked up from germline, CDR1 is SGHTS and CDR2 is YDEGEE. The length of the CDR3 is 16 residues. The CDR3 region is CASSTGTGLGNQPQHF. CDR3 nucleotide sequence: TGTGCCAGCAGCACCGGGACAGGGTTAGGCAATCAGCCCCAGCATTTT.

The chain combines TRBV19 with TRBJ2-1; 9 bases are shared with TRBD2. The CDR3 is 16 residues long. V gave up 5 bases and J gave up 6 bases; unmatched junction bases: 11. Germline CDR1 is LNHDA and CDR2 is SQIVND (reference sequence). The CDR3: CASSGTGLARFNEQFF. CDR3 coding DNA: TGTGCCAGTAGTGGCACCGGACTAGCGCGTTTCAATGAGCAGTTCTTC.